A single sample is the source of the 5 T cell receptor beta chains below, sequenced in a study of CD8+CD57+ T cells in acquired aplastic anemia. Genomic DNA constituted the template upon which TCR beta VDJ and CDR3 profiling was performed. TCRdb analysed the reads with MiXCR anew, one entry per CDR3 protein. The top ten hold around 7.6% of the sample, which has a few hundred thousand distinct CDR3 sequences, approximately 56% seen once. Sequencing input: sorted CD4+, CD8+, or CD8+CD57+ T cells (not recorded which) from PBMCs. These receptors were taken from a human donor with severe aplastic anemia or a healthy control (not recorded which).

The V call is TRBV19, the J call TRBJ2-2; 10 bases match TRBD2. This CDR3 is 16 amino acids long. After removal of 3 bases from V and 6 bases from J, the junction contained 7 bases not matched to a gene. The germline V gene encodes CDR1 LNHDA and CDR2 SQIVND (reference sequence). CDR3 bases: TGTGCCAGTAGTATGGGAAGCGGGAGGGCCCCCGGGGAGCTGTTTTTT. It codes for CASSMGSGRAPGELFF.

The chain combines TRBV9 with TRBJ1-2; TRBD1 matches 7 bases. This CDR3 is 13 amino acids long. V dropped 1 base and J dropped 4; count of bases not matched to a gene: 1. Germline V gives CDR1 SGDLS, CDR2 YYNGEE. The DNA of the CDR3 is TGTGCCAGCAGCGTATACAGGGGCTATGGCTACACCTTC. This gives the protein CASSVYRGYGYTF.

This clonotype was seen at least ten times. V gene TRBV20-1 combines with J gene TRBJ2-7, with 11 bases that match TRBD1. Germline CDR1 DFQATT, CDR2 SNEGSKA (reference sequence). With V trimmed by 0 bases and J by 4 bases, 23 bases remained unmatched. The CDR3 runs to 21 residues. CDR3 residues: CSARDGSRAPEWTGGLYEQYF. DNA of the CDR3: TGCAGTGCTAGAGATGGGTCACGAGCACCGGAATGGACAGGGGGCTTATACGAGCAGTACTTC.

The chain couples TRBV29-1 to TRBJ1-5; TRBD1 matches at 12 bases. Germline-derived CDR1 and CDR2 are SQVTM and ANQGSEA. The CDR3 has 15 amino acids. V dropped 3 bases and J dropped 11; count of bases not matched to a gene: 11. The CDR3 coding sequence is TGCAGCGTTGAGGGGGACAGGGGGCGCGCGGAGACCCAGCATTTT. It specifies CSVEGDRGRAETQHF.

This clonotype was observed many times. The chain links TRBV20-1 to TRBJ1-4, with D unclear. The V end was cut by 5 bases, the J end by 5 bases, with 15 bases between. CDR3 size: 14 residues. In germline, CDR1 is DFQATT, CDR2 SNEGSKA (reference sequence). CDR3 sequence (DNA): TGCAGTGCTCAAAACCCCGGGAGGAATGAAAAACTGTTTTTT. This translates into CSAQNPGRNEKLFF.